This T cell receptor beta chain derives from a study of T cell clusters in autoimmune cytopenias. TRB amplification used 200 to 250 ng of peripheral blood genomic DNA. Notes on the study in general: Primary autoimmune cytopenia patients seemingly lacked the physiological T cell clusters found in healthy donors.

This clonotype is medium-sized (0.01 to 0.1%) by frequency. No antigen is known for it. One tube held mixed TRB-A and TRB-B primer pools for touch-down PCR. TCRdb derives one entry per CDR3 protein from the multiplex PCR reads, leaving out DNA. The data include about 5,000 distinct CDR3 sequences; the top ten clones carry roughly 28%. The CDR3 runs 14 residues. CDR1 is MNHEY, CDR2 SVGAGI, per germline. The receptor was derived from a human donor with an autoimmune cytopenia or autoimmune hepatitis (not recorded which). The chain employs TRBV6-5 and TRBJ1-2; TCRdb returns TRBD1, unconfirmable since there is no DNA. The sample comprised peripheral blood. CDR3 sequence reads: CASSYRDGNYGYTF.